Sequencing of this T cell receptor (beta chain) was carried out in a study of ipilimumab plus nivolumab after autologous stem cell transplantation (dated by TCRdb to the early 2020s). Broadly, across the study: The median number of doses received by trial patients was four to six for ipilimumab and 7 or 8 for nivolumab. Patients in the trial were undergoing autologous transplant and had high-risk diffuse large B cell lymphoma, mature T cell lymphoma, or multiple myeloma. The intent-to-treat population of the trial was made up of 30 to 35 patients. Both primary refractory and relapsed disease were represented in the DLBCL cohort, where 18-month progression-free survival was 85.7% and 28.6%, respectively.

Libraries were prepared through the immunoSEQ multiplex PCR assay. Entries here come from immuneACCESS through TCRdb and include only in-frame sequences with V and J called. Some clones fail to appear in such tables; in the studies checked, an unresolved V gene covers under half of the shortfall, and the cause of the remainder is unknown. This sample is represented by roughly 16,000 clones; approximately 82% of them were singletons. The ten largest clones take up more than 20% of the sample. Checkpoint therapy was initiated 14 to 28 days after autologous transplant, and ipilimumab was administered at 1 mg/kg intravenously on day 1 of selected weeks. Patients received nivolumab at 3 mg/kg intravenously on day 1 of weeks 1, 4, 7, 10, and every two weeks through week 26. This Phase Ib clinical trial tested ipilimumab plus nivolumab, a combined checkpoint inhibition, as consolidation after autologous stem cell transplantation.

On the study overall, not on this receptor specifically: The authors concluded that combined checkpoint inhibition appeared tolerable when used as consolidation after transplant. The authors stated that profiles of the T cell receptor repertoire, regulatory T cell phenotype and gut microbiota provided a biologic rationale for studying this approach further.

Comment on this clone: Its specific antigen is unknown. Base qualities are missing; no much larger clone stands one base away.

CDR1 and CDR2, per the germline V gene, are SGDLS and YYNGEE. V is pared back by 1 base and J by 0 bases, with 4 bases lying between the germline termini. There are 13 amino acids in the CDR3, from cysteine to phenylalanine inclusive. The CDR3 DNA has 39 bases and is translated from base 1. The receptor was isolated from a male donor with diffuse large B-cell lymphoma. The rearrangement combines TRBV9 with TRBJ1-1; there is no confident call for the D gene. Sequenced material: PBMCs, taken in a trial of ipilimumab plus nivolumab as post-transplant consolidation. In nucleotide form, the sequence is TGTGCCAGCAGCGTATATGTGAACACTGAAGCTTTCTTT. Protein translation: CASSVYVNTEAFF.